The 13 T cell receptor beta chains below all came from one sample that was sequenced in a study of T cell responses to AZD1222 COVID-19 vaccine. The data were produced by immunoSEQ multiplex PCR, yet TCRdb's version contains in-frame clones alone and is incomplete. The table has 140,000 or so clones, roughly 86% seen once; the top ten hold around 5.1%. Source: peripheral blood, taken 28 days after the second AZD1222 dose. The origin of the receptors is an adult who received the AZD1222 COVID-19 vaccine.

This clone was found a few times. This sequence joins TRBV18 and TRBJ1-1; D unresolved. The CDR3 runs 12 residues. V shed 4 bases and J shed 7 bases, with 10 bases lying between them. Germline CDR1 and CDR2: KGHSH and LQKENI. The DNA for the CDR3 is TGTGCCAGCTCACAGATTTACGGTGAAGCTTTCTTT. Its protein product is CASSQIYGEAFF.

CDR3 loop: CASRRLAGGTDTQYF. In DNA, the CDR3 is TGTGCCAGCAGAAGACTAGCGGGGGGCACAGATACGCAGTATTTT. This chain joins TRBV2 and TRBJ2-3; 12 positions match TRBD2. The germline gives CDR1 SNHLY, CDR2 FYNNEI. This CDR3 has 15 amino acids. V shed 6 bases and J 1 base; nucleotides not matched to a gene: 2.

This clone appeared a single time. The chain's CDR3 is CAWSRTGSNYEQYF. In DNA, the CDR3 is TGTGCCTGGAGTCGGACAGGGAGTAACTACGAGCAGTACTTC. The V gene is TRBV30, the J gene TRBJ2-7; TRBD1 agrees at 8 bases. Unmatched junction bases numbered 6, after V lost 2 bases and J lost 3 bases. Germline CDR1 reads GTSNPN; CDR2 reads SVGIG (reference sequence). This CDR3 is built from 14 residues.

The chain carries TRBV6-5 and TRBJ2-3; 9 nucleotides align to TRBD2. CDR3 length: 14 amino acids. Losses at the gene ends were 6 bases for V and 5 bases for J; bases not matched to a gene: 6. The germline gives CDR1 MNHEY, CDR2 SVGAGI. DNA for the CDR3: TGTGCCAGCAGCCAAAGGACTAGCGAAGATACGCAGTATTTT. It is translated as CASSQRTSEDTQYF.

This chain links TRBV5-5 with TRBJ2-5; D possibly corresponds to TRBD1 (5 bases). The germline V gene encodes CDR1 SGHKS and CDR2 YYEKEE (reference sequence). CDR3 size: 14 residues. V lost 1 base to trimming and J lost 1 base, with 8 bases between them. In DNA, the CDR3 is TGTGCCAGCAGCTTGTCAGGGCCCCAAGAGACCCAGTACTTC. This sequence encodes CASSLSGPQETQYF.

The chain employs TRBV7-8 and TRBJ2-1; TRBD1 matches 8 bases. Germline CDR1 is SGHVS and CDR2 is FQNEAQ. V trimming: 1 base; J trimming: 9 bases; junction bases outside the gene matches: 11. The length of the CDR3 is 16 residues. Here the CDR3 DNA reads TGTGCCAGCAGCTTAGAAAGGCAGGGGGCCTGGGGTGAGCAGTTCTTC. It encodes CASSLERQGAWGEQFF.

This chain uses TRBV6-5 with TRBJ2-7; D uncertain. Germline CDR1 is MNHEY and CDR2 is SVGAGI. V was shortened by 2 bases and J by 3 bases, with 14 bases between the two germline ends. The CDR3 runs 15 residues. The CDR3 nucleotides read TGTGCCAGCAGTTACCCGGCGTTGTCTCGCTACGAGCAGTACTTC. Amino acids: CASSYPALSRYEQYF.

V and J are TRBV6-5 and TRBJ2-1; 7 positions match TRBD2. The CDR3 loop spans 16 amino acids. CDR1 is MNHEY and CDR2 is SVGAGI in the germline V gene. The V and J ends lost 0 bases and 1 base, in that order; junction bases with no gene match: 3. CDR3 loop: CASSYSLGGSYNEQFF. The CDR3 bases are TGTGCCAGCAGTTACTCGTTGGGGGGGTCCTACAATGAGCAGTTCTTC.

The chain carries TRBV7-2 and TRBJ1-2; D gene ambiguous. V dropped 1 base and J dropped 1 base, with 16 bases sitting between them. The CDR3 contains 17 residues. Looked up from germline, CDR1 is SGHTA and CDR2 is FQGNSA. CDR3 sequence: CASSLELRSTLNYGYTF. The CDR3, as DNA: TGTGCCAGCAGCTTAGAATTGCGGAGTACCCTTAACTATGGCTACACCTTC. Full variable domain (outside the CDR3, taken from reference TRBV7-2 and TRBJ1-2): GAGVSQSPSNKVTEKGKDVELRCDPISGHTALYWYRQSLGQGLEFLIYFQGNSAPDKSGLPSDRFSAERTGGSVSTLTIQRTQQEDSAVYLCASSLELRSTLNYGYTFGSGTRLTVV.

This chain links TRBV7-9 with TRBJ2-2; D unresolved. The CDR3 is 15 residues long. Germline V gives CDR1 SEHNR, CDR2 FQNEAQ (reference sequence). The V end was cut by 3 bases, the J end by 0 bases, with 8 bases between. CDR3 region: CASSLASANTGELFF. The CDR3 nucleotides read TGTGCCAGCAGCTTGGCCAGTGCGAACACCGGGGAGCTGTTTTTT.

The V call is TRBV6-2 or TRBV6-3, the J call TRBJ2-7; D remains ambiguous. Germline values: CDR1 MNHEY, CDR2 SVGEGT. Deletions cut 0 bases from V and 6 bases from J, with 9 bases between. This CDR3 is 13 amino acids long. CDR3 coding DNA: TGTGCCAGCAGTTACTCCCCTTTTGGCGAGCAGTACTTC. It yields the protein CASSYSPFGEQYF.

The CDR3 sequence is CASSPPKGTNTGELFF. In DNA, the CDR3 is TGTGCCAGCTCACCACCGAAGGGAACGAACACCGGGGAGCTGTTTTTT. The chain joins TRBV18 to TRBJ2-2; D remains unclear. The CDR3 covers 16 residues. Trimming cost V 0 bases and J 0 bases, with 8 bases left between them. Germline V gene lookup returns CDR1 KGHSH and CDR2 LQKENI.

This chain uses TRBV5-1 with TRBJ2-2; D unresolved. Trimming took 3 bases from V and 3 from J, leaving 0 bases between them. CDR3 length: 11 amino acids. Germline values: CDR1 SGHRS, CDR2 YFSETQ. The chain's CDR3 is CASSYTGELFF. Here the CDR3 DNA reads TGCGCCAGCAGCTACACCGGGGAGCTGTTTTTT.